These 18 T cell receptor beta chains originate from one sample sequenced in a study of CD8+ T cells in alopecia areata. It was cDNA, reverse transcribed from extracted RNA, that served as the sequencing template. TCRdb's copy holds only in-frame clones and misses some; the assay was immunoSEQ multiplex PCR. The repertoire consists of more than 200,000 clones, with roughly 40% occurring once and the leading ten covering about 2.4%. The sample's treatment: oral pan-JAK inhibitor, 5-10 mg twice daily. Specimen: CD4+ T cells sorted from blood, collected around week 37, from a patient treated with tofacitinib. All receptors come from a human donor with alopecia areata.

The chain combines TRBV7-2 with TRBJ2-7; 8 bases fit TRBD2. The CDR3 spans 15 residues. V lost 4 bases and J lost 4; bases outside the gene matches: 9. In germline, CDR1 is SGHTA, CDR2 FQGNSA. The CDR3 spells CASSSLGSGSYEQYF. The DNA for the CDR3 is TGTGCCAGCAGCTCCCTGGGGAGCGGGAGTTACGAGCAGTACTTC.

The chain links TRBV29-1 to TRBJ2-3; 14 bases fit TRBD2. The V gene end was trimmed by 4 bases and the J gene end by 4 bases; junction bases not matched to a gene: 4. The CDR3 is made up of 15 amino acids. Looked up from germline, CDR1 is SQVTM and CDR2 is ANQGSEA. This CDR3 reads CSVVGTSGSADTQYF. The CDR3 nucleotides read TGCAGCGTTGTTGGGACTAGCGGGAGTGCAGATACGCAGTATTTT.

In its sample, this clone was seen a few times. This CDR3 reads CASSFGYEKLFF. In DNA form, the CDR3 reads TGTGCCAGCAGCTTCGGTTATGAAAAACTGTTTTTT. The chain employs TRBV7-9 and TRBJ1-4; D gene ambiguous. CDR1 is SEHNR, CDR2 FQNEAQ, per germline (reference sequence). V gave up 3 bases and J gave up 6 bases, with 5 bases separating them. The CDR3 covers 12 residues.

As concerns this clone: The sample holds other DNA sequences that translate to the same CDR3. The chain uses TRBV29-1 and TRBJ2-5, with a tentative D call TRBD2 (5 bases). Germline V gives CDR1 SQVTM, CDR2 ANQGSEA. Between the trimmed V and J ends, which lost 7 bases and 5 bases, there was a span of 14 bases. The CDR3 spans 12 residues. The CDR3 loop is CSAGRTRETQYF. The CDR3 DNA follows: TGCAGCGCGGGGAGAACTCGGGAGACCCAGTACTTC.

The chain links TRBV6-1 to TRBJ1-5; no clear D gene. This CDR3 region has 15 residues. V dropped 5 bases and J dropped 0 bases, with 11 bases sitting between them. CDR1 and CDR2 from the germline V gene are MNHNS and SASEGT. CDR3 sequence: CASSTAGYSNQPQHF. The CDR3 DNA is TGTGCCAGCAGTACGGCGGGGTATAGCAATCAGCCCCAGCATTTT.

This chain joins TRBV6-5 and TRBJ2-5, with 8 bases fitting TRBD2. The CDR3 totals 16 residues. Trimming at V came to 0 bases and at J to 2 bases, leaving 5 bases not matched to a gene. Germline V lookup: CDR1 MNHEY, CDR2 SVGAGI. CDR3 amino acids: CASSYSETSAQETQYF. DNA for the CDR3: TGTGCCAGCAGTTACTCCGAGACTAGCGCGCAAGAGACCCAGTACTTC.

The chain is built from TRBV7-3 and TRBJ2-4; D is perhaps TRBD1 or TRBD2 (5 bases each). Trimming pared 10 bases from V and 0 bases from J, leaving 16 bases between. This CDR3 is built from 15 residues. Per the germline V gene, CDR1 is SGHTA and CDR2 is FQGTGA. This CDR3 is CATCRDGLAKNIQYF. The CDR3, as DNA: TGTGCCACCTGTCGGGACGGCCTAGCCAAAAACATTCAGTACTTC. The entire variable domain, with the rest obtained from reference TRBV7-3 and TRBJ2-4, is as follows: GAGVSQTPSNKVTEKGKYVELRCDPISGHTALYWYRQSLGQGPEFLIYFQGTGAADDSGLPNDRFFAVRPEGSVSTLKIQRTERGDSAVYLCATCRDGLAKNIQYFGAGTRLSVL.

For the CDR3, the DNA is TGCAGCGTGGTAGGTGGGACAGGGACCTACGAGCAGTACTTC. It codes for CSVVGGTGTYEQYF. The gene calls are TRBV29-1 and TRBJ2-7; 9 bases are shared with TRBD1. This CDR3 has 14 residues. Germline V gene lookup returns CDR1 SQVTM and CDR2 ANQGSEA. Unmatched junction bases numbered 8, after V lost 6 bases and J lost 2 bases.

The sample holds a few counts of this clone. The chain couples TRBV13 to TRBJ2-5; 7 positions agree with TRBD2. With V trimmed by 4 bases and J by 7 bases, 6 bases remained unmatched. The germline CDR1 and CDR2 sequences are PRHDT and FYEKMQ (reference sequence). The CDR3 spans 13 residues. CDR3 loop: CASSSRREGTQYF. CDR3 coding DNA: TGTGCCAGCAGCTCCAGAAGGGAGGGGACCCAGTACTTC.

The rearrangement uses TRBV6-5 and TRBJ1-2, with D possibly TRBD1 on 6 matching bases. From germline, CDR1 is MNHEY and CDR2 SVGAGI. The length of the CDR3 is 14 residues. Trimming left V 6 bases short and J 5 bases short, with 16 bases between. CDR3 nucleotide sequence: TGTGCCAGCAGGGGGGGGCAGGGCGGTTATGGCTACACCTTC. It specifies CASRGGQGGYGYTF.

This clone was counted between two and nine times. The V gene is TRBV9, the J gene TRBJ2-7; 7 bases are shared with TRBD1. The CDR3 covers 15 residues. CDR1 and CDR2 (germline): SGDLS, YYNGEE. V lost 4 bases to trimming and J lost 3 bases; unmatched junction nucleotides: 10. The CDR3, as DNA: TGTGCCAGCAGCCCTCAACAGGGGATAATCTACGAGCAGTACTTC. Translation: CASSPQQGIIYEQYF.

The genes are TRBV15 and TRBJ2-4; weak D call: TRBD2 (5 bases). The CDR3 is made up of 17 amino acids. From germline, CDR1 is LNHNV and CDR2 YYDKDF (reference sequence). V lost 0 bases to trimming and J lost 1 base, with 13 bases between them. The CDR3 region has the DNA TGTGCCACCAGCAGAGATCAAGGGAGAACGGCCAAAAACATTCAGTACTTC. Its translation: CATSRDQGRTAKNIQYF. The whole variable domain, remainder taken from reference TRBV15 and TRBJ2-4, is DAMVIQNPRYQVTQFGKPVTLSCSQTLNHNVMYWYQQKSSQAPKLLFHYYDKDFNNEADTPDNFQSRRPNTSFCFLDIRSPGLGDTAMYLCATSRDQGRTAKNIQYFGAGTRLSVL.

The rearrangement links TRBV30 to TRBJ1-2; D may be TRBD1 (5 bases). V shed 5 bases and J shed 8 bases, with 9 bases lying between them. This CDR3 comprises 10 residues. Looked up from germline, CDR1 is GTSNPN and CDR2 is SVGIG (reference sequence). The CDR3 spells CAWDRDGYTF. CDR3 nucleotides: TGTGCCTGGGATCGGGACGGCTACACCTTC.

The gene calls are TRBV6-5 and TRBJ1-1; tentatively, D is TRBD1 (6 bases). Germline loops: CDR1 MNHEY, CDR2 SVGAGI. This CDR3 spans 12 amino acids. V was clipped by 3 bases and J by 10 bases, with 12 bases between them. CDR3 protein: CASSYTGIRAFF. CDR3 bases: TGTGCCAGCAGTTATACAGGGATCAGAGCTTTCTTT.

The V call is TRBV30, the J call TRBJ2-2; the D is unclear. The CDR3 loop spans 14 amino acids. Germline CDR1 is GTSNPN and CDR2 is SVGIG (reference sequence). Trimming pared 3 bases from V and 5 bases from J, leaving 13 bases between. The CDR3 sequence is CAWRDTVVTGELFF. CDR3 sequence (DNA): TGTGCCTGGAGAGATACGGTGGTTACCGGGGAGCTGTTTTTT.

On this clone: The sample contains more than one DNA sequence encoding this CDR3. The chain uses TRBV7-2 and TRBJ1-2; D not resolved. Germline assignment: CDR1 SGHTA and CDR2 FQGNSA. Trimming took off 2 bases at V and 8 bases at J, with 9 bases between the two ends. The CDR3 is made up of 12 amino acids. The CDR3, as DNA: TGTGCCAGCAGCTTACTAGGATACGGCTACACCTTC. Its protein is CASSLLGYGYTF.

The chain joins TRBV14 to TRBJ2-1; 9 bases align to TRBD2. Germline CDR1 SGHDN, CDR2 FVKESK. The length of the CDR3 is 18 residues. The V and J ends lost 1 base and 6 bases, in that order; junction bases with no gene match: 13. Written as DNA, the CDR3 is TGTGCCAGCAGCCAAGGCAGGGGTGCGGGACTAGCCCCCAATGAGCAGTTCTTC. Encoded protein: CASSQGRGAGLAPNEQFF.

The rearrangement uses TRBV15 and TRBJ2-5; TRBD2 matches 12 bases. The V gene's germline CDR1 is LNHNV and CDR2 YYDKDF (reference sequence). The CDR3 has 18 amino acids. The V and J ends lost 5 bases and 7 bases, in that order; junction bases with no gene match: 17. The CDR3 coding sequence is TGTGCCACCAGCGCCCGGTGGACTAGCGGGAACCGCCTGGCGACCCAGTACTTC. This encodes CATSARWTSGNRLATQYF.